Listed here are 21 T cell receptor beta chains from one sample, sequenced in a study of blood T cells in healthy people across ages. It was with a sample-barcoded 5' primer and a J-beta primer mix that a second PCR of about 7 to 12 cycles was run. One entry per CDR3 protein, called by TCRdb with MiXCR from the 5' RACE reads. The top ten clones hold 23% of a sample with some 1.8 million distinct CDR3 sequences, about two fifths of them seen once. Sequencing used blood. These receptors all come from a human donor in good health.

The CDR3 loop reads CSASADRGGSKYGYTF. For the CDR3, the DNA is TGCAGTGCTAGTGCGGACAGGGGAGGGTCCAAGTATGGCTACACCTTC. This rearrangement joins TRBV20-1 to TRBJ1-2; 9 bases line up with TRBD1. V lost 3 bases to trimming and J lost 5 bases; unmatched junction nucleotides: 13. This CDR3 region has 16 residues. Germline CDR1 DFQATT, CDR2 SNEGSKA (reference sequence).

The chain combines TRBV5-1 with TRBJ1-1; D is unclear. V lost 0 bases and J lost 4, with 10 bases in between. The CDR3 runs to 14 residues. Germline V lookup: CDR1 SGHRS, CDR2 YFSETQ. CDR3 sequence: CASSLAGFVTEAFF. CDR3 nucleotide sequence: TGCGCCAGCAGCTTGGCCGGGTTTGTCACTGAAGCTTTCTTT.

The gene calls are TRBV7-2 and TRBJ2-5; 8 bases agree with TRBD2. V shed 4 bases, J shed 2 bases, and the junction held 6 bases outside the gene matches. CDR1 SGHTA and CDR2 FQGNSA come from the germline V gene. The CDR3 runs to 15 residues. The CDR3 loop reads CASSSGGLVQETQYF. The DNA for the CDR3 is TGTGCCAGCAGCTCCGGGGGACTAGTTCAAGAGACCCAGTACTTC.

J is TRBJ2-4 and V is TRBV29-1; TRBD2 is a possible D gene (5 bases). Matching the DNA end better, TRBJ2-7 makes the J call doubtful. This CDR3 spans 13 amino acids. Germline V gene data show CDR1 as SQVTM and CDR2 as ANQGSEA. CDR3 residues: CSVEYLGGAEQYF. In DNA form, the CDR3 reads TGCAGCGTTGAATACCTAGGAGGAGCCGAGCAGTACTTC.

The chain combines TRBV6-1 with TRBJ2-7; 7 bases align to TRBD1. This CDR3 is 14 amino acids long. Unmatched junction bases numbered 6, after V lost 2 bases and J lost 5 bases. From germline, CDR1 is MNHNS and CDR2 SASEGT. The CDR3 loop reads CASSETGEPHEQYF. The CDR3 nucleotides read TGTGCCAGCAGTGAAACAGGGGAGCCTCACGAGCAGTACTTC.

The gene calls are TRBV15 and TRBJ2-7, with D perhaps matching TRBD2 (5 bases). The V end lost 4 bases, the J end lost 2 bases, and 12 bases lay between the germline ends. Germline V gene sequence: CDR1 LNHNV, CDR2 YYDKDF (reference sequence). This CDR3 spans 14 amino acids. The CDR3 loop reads CATSTTPGAYEQYF. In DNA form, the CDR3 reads TGTGCCACCAGCACTACGCCCGGGGCCTACGAGCAGTACTTC.

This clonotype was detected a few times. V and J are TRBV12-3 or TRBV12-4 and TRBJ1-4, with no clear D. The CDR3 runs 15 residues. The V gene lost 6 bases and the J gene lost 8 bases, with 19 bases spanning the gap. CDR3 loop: CASSPPWDGGEKLFF. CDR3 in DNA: TGTGCCAGCAGCCCGCCGTGGGATGGTGGGGAAAAACTGTTTTTT.

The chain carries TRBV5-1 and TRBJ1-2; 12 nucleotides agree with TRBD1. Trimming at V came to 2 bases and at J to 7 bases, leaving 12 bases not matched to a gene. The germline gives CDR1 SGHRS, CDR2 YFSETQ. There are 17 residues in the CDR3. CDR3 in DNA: TGCGCCAGCAGCTTTACCCCGGGACAGGGGGCGACTAGTGGCTACACCTTC. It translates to CASSFTPGQGATSGYTF.

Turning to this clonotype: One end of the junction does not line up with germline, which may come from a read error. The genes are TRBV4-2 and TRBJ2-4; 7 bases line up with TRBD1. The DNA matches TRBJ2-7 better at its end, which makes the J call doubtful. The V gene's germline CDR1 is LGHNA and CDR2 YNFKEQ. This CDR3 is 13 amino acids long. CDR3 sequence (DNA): TGTGTCAGCAGCCAAGGGACAGACTACGAGCAGTACTTC. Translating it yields CVSSQGTDYEQYF.

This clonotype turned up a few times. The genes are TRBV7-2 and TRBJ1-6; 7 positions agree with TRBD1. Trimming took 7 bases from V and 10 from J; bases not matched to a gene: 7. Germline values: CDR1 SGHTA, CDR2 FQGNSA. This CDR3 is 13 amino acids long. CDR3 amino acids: CASKGAIGSPLHF. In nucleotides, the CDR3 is TGTGCCAGCAAGGGGGCGATAGGATCACCCCTCCACTTT.

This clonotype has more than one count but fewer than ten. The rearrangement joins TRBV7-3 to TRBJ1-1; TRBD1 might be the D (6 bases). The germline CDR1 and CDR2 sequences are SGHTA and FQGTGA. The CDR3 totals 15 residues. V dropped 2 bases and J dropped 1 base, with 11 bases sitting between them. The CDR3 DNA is TGTGCCAGCAGCTTAGCAGGGGTCCGGAACACTGAAGCTTTCTTT. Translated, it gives CASSLAGVRNTEAFF. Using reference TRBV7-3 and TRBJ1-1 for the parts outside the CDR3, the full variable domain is GAGVSQTPSNKVTEKGKYVELRCDPISGHTALYWYRQSLGQGPEFLIYFQGTGAADDSGLPNDRFFAVRPEGSVSTLKIQRTERGDSAVYLCASSLAGVRNTEAFFGQGTRLTVV.

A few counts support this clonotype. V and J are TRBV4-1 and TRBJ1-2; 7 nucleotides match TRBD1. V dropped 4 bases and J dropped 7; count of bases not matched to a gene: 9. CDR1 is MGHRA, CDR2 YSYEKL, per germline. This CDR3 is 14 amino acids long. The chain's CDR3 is CASSPSGTDRGYTF. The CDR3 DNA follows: TGCGCCAGCAGCCCTTCCGGGACAGATCGTGGCTACACCTTC.

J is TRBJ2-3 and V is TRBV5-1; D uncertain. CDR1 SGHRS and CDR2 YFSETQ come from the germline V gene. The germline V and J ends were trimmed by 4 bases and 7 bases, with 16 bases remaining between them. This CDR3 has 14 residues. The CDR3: CASSLGLVEHTQYF. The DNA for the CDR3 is TGCGCCAGCAGCCTAGGGCTAGTCGAGCATACGCAGTATTTT. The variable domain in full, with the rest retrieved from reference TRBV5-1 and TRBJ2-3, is KAGVTQTPRYLIKTRGQQVTLSCSPISGHRSVSWYQQTPGQGLQFLFEYFSETQRNKGNFPGRFSGRQFSNSRSEMNVSTLELGDSALYLCASSLGLVEHTQYFGPGTRLTVL.

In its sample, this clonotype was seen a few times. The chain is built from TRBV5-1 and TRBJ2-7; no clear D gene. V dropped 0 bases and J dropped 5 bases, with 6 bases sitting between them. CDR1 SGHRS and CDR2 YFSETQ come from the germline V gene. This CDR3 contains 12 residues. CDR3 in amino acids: CASSLAWDEQYF. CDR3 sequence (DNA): TGCGCCAGCAGCTTGGCCTGGGACGAGCAGTACTTC.

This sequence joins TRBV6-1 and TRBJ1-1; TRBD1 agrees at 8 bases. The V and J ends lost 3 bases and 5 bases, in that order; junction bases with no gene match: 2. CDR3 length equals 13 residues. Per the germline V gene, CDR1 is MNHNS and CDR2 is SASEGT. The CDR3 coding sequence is TGTGCCAGCAGTGACAGGGGGCAGACTGAAGCTTTCTTT. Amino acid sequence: CASSDRGQTEAFF.

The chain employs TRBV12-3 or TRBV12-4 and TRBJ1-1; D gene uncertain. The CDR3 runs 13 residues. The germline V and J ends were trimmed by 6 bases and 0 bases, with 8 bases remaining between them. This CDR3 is CASRITVNTEAFF. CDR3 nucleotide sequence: TGTGCCAGCAGGATTACGGTGAACACTGAAGCTTTCTTT.

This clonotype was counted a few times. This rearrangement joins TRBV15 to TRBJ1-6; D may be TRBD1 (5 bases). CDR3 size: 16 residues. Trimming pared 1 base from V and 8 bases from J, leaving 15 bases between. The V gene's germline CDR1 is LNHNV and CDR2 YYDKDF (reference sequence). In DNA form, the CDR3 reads TGTGCCACCAGCAGAGCTAAATGGGGCAGCTATTCACCCCTCCACTTT. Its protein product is CATSRAKWGSYSPLHF.

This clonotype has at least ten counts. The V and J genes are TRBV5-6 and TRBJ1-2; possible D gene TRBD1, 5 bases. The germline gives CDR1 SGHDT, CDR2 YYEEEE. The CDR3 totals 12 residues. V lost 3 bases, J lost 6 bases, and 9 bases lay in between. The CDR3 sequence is CASSWGGDGYTF. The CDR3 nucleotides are TGTGCCAGCAGCTGGGGAGGGGATGGCTACACCTTC.

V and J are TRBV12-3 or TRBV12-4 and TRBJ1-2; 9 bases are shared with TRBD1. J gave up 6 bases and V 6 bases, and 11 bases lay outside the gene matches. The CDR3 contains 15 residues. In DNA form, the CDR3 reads TGTGCCAGCAGCCACCGACAGGGGGGATTGAATGGCTACACCTTC. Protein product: CASSHRQGGLNGYTF.

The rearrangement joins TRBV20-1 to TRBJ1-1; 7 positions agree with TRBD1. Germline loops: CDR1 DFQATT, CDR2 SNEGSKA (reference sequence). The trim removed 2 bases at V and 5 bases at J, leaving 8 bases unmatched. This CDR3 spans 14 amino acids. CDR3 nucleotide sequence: TGCAGTGCTAGATCCGGGACAGAACATACTGAAGCTTTCTTT. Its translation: CSARSGTEHTEAFF.

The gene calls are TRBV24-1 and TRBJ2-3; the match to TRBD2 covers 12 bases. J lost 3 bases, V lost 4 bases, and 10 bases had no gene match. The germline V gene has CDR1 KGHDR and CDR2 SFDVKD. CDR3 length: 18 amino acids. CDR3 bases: TGTGCCACCAGTGACGATGGACTAGCGGGGTATGAAACAGATACGCAGTATTTT. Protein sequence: CATSDDGLAGYETDTQYF.